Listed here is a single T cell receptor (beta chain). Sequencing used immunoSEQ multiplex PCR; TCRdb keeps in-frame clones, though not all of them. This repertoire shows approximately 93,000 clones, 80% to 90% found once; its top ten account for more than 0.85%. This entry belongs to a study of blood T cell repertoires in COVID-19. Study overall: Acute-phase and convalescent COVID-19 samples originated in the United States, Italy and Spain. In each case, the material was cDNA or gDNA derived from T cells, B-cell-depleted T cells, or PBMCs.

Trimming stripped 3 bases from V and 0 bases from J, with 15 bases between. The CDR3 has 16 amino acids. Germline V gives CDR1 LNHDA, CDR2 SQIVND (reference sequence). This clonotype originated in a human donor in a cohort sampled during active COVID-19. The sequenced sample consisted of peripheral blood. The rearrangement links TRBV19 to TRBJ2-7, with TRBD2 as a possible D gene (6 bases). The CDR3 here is CASSIGYGGLSYEQYF. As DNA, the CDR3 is TGTGCCAGTAGTATTGGTTATGGGGGACTCTCCTACGAGCAGTACTTC.